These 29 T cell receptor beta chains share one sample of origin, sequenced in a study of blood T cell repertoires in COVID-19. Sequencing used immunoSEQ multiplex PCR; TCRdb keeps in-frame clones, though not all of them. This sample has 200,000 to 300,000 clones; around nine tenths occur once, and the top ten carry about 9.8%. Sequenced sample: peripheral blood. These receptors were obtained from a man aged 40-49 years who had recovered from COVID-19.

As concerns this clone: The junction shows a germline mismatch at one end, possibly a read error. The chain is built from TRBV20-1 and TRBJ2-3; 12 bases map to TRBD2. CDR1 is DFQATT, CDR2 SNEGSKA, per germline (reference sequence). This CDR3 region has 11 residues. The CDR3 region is CSARGPSGGDF. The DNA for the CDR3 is TGCAGTGCTAGGGGTCCTAGCGGGGGGGATTTT.

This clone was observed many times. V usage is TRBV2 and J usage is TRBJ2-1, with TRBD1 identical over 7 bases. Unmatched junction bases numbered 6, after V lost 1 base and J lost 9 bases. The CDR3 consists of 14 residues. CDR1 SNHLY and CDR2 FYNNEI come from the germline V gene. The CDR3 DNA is TGTGCCAGCAGTGAAGTAGGGGGCAAGGGTGAGCAGTTCTTC. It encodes CASSEVGGKGEQFF.

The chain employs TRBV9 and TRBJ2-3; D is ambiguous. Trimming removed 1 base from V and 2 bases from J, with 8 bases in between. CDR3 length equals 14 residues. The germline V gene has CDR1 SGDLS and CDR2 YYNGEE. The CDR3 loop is CASSVLQSTDTQYF. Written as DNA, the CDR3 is TGTGCCAGCAGCGTATTACAGTCCACAGATACGCAGTATTTT.

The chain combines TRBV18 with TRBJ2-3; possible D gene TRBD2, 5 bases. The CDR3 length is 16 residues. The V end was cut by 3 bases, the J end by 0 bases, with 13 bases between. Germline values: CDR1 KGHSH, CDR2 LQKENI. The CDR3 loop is CASSPTSSLSTDTQYF. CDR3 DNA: TGTGCCAGCTCACCTACTAGTAGCTTGAGCACAGATACGCAGTATTTT.

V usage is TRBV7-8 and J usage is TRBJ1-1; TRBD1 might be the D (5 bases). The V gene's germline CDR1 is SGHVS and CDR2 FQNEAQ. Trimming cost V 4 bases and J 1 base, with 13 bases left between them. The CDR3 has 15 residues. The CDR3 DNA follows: TGTGCCAGCAGCTCTCAGACAGTGGAGAACACTGAAGCTTTCTTT. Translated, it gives CASSSQTVENTEAFF. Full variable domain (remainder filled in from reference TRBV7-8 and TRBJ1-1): GAGVSQSPRYKVAKRGQDVALRCDPISGHVSLFWYQQALGQGPEFLTYFQNEAQLDKSGLPSDRFFAERPEGSVSTLKIQRTQQEDSAVYLCASSSQTVENTEAFFGQGTRLTVV.

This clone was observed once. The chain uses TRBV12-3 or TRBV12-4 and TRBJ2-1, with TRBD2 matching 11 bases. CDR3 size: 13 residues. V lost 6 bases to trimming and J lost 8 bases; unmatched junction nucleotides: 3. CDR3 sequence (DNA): TGTGCCAGCAGACTAGCGGGAGTAGATGAGCAGTTCTTC. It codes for CASRLAGVDEQFF.

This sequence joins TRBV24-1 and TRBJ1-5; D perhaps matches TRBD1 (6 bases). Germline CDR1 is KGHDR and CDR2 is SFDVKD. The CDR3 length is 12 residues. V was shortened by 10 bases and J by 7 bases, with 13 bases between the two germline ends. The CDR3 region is CATRGGAQPQHF. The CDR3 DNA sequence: TGTGCCACTAGAGGGGGGGCCCAGCCCCAGCATTTT.

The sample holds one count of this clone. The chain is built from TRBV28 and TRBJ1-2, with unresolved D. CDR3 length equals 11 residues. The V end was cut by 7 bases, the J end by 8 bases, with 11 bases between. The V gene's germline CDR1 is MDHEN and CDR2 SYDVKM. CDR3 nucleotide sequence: TGTGCCAGCATGGACGCGGGAGGCTACACCTTC. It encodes CASMDAGGYTF.

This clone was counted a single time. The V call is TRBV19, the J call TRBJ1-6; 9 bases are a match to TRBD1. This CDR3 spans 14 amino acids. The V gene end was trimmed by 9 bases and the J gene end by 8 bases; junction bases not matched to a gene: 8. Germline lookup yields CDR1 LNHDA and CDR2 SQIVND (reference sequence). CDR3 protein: CASSPGQGYSPLHF. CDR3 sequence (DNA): TGTGCCAGCAGCCCCGGACAGGGGTATTCACCCCTCCACTTT.

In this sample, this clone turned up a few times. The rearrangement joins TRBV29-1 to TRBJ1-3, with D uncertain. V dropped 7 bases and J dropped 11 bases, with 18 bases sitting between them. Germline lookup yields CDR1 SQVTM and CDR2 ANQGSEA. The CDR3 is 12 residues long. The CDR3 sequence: CSARTNGKSIYF. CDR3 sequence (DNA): TGCAGCGCTCGGACTAACGGTAAATCCATATATTTT.

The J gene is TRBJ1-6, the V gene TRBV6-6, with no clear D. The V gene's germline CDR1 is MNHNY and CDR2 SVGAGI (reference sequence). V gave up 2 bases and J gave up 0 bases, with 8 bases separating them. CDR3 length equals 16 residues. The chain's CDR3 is CASSYPTSSYNSPLHF. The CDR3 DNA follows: TGTGCCAGCAGTTACCCGACTAGCTCCTATAATTCACCCCTCCACTTT.

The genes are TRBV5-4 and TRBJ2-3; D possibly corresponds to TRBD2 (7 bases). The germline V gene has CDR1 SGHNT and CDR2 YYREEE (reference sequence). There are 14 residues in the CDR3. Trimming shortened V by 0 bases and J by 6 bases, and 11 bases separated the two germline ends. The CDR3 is CASSLGGGADTQYF. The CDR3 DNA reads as TGTGCCAGCAGCTTGGGAGGGGGGGCGGATACGCAGTATTTT.

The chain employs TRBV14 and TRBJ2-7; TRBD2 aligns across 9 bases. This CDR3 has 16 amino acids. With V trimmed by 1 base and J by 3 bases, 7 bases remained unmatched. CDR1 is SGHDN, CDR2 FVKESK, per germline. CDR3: CASSQGPRGGRYEQYF. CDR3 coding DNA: TGTGCCAGCAGCCAAGGACCGCGGGGGGGCCGCTACGAGCAGTACTTC.

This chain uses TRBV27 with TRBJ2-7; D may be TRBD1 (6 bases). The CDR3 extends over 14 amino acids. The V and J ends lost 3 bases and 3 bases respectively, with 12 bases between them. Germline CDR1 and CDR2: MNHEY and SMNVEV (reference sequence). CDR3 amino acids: CASSLSRGNYEQYF. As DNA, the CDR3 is TGTGCCAGCAGTTTGAGTAGGGGGAACTACGAGCAGTACTTC.

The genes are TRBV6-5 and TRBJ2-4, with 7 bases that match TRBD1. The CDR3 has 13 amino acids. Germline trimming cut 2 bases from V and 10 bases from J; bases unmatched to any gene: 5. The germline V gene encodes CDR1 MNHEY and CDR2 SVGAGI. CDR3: CASSYGAGGIQYF. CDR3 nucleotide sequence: TGTGCCAGCAGTTACGGGGCAGGGGGTATTCAGTACTTC.

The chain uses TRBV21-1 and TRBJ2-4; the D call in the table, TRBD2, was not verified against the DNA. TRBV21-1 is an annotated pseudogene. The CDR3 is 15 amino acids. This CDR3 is CASSKGEVRKNIQYF. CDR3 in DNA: TGTGCCAGCAGCAAAGGGGAGGTCCGTAAAAACATTCAGTACTTC.

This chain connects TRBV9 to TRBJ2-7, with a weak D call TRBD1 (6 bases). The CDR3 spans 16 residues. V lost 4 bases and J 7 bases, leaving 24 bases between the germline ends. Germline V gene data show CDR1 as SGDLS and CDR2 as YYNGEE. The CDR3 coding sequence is TGTGCCAGCAGCATAGGGCAGGGGACGGGGAAAGAGGAGCAGTACTTC. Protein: CASSIGQGTGKEEQYF.

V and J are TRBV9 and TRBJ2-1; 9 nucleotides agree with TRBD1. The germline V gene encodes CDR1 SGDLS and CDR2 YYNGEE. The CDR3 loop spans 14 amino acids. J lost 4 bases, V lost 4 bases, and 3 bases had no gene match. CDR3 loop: CASSPGTGYNEQFF. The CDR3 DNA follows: TGTGCCAGCAGCCCCGGGACAGGGTACAATGAGCAGTTCTTC.

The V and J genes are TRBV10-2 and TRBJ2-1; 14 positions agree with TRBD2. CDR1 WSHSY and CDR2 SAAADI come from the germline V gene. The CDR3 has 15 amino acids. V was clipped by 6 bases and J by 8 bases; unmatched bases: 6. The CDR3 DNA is TGCGCCAGCAGGGGACTAGCGGGGGACGGGTATGAGCAGTTCTTC. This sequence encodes CASRGLAGDGYEQFF.

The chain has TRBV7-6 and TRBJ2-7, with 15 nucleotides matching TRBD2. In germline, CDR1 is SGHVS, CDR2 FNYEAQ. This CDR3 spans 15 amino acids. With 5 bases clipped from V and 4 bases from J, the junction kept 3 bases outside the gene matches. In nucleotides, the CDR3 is TGTGCCAGCAGCCGGGGGACTAGCGGGAGGTACGAGCAGTACTTC. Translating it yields CASSRGTSGRYEQYF.

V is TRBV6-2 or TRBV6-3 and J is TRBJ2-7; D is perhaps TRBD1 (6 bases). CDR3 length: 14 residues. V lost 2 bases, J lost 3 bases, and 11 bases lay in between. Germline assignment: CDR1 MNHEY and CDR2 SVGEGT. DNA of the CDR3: TGTGCCAGCAGTTACCCCAGGACAGACTACGAGCAGTACTTC. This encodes CASSYPRTDYEQYF.

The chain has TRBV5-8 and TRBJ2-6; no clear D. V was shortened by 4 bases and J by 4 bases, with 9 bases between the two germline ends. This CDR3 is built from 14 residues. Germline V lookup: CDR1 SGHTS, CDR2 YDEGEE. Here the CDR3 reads CASSPRLGANVLTF. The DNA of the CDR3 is TGTGCCAGCAGCCCCCGTTTAGGGGCCAACGTCCTGACTTTC.

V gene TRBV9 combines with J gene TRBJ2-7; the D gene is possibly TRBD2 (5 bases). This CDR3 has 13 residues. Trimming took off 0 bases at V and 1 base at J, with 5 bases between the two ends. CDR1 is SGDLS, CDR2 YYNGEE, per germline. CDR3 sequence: CASSVGESYEQYF. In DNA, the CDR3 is TGTGCCAGCAGCGTAGGGGAGTCCTACGAGCAGTACTTC.

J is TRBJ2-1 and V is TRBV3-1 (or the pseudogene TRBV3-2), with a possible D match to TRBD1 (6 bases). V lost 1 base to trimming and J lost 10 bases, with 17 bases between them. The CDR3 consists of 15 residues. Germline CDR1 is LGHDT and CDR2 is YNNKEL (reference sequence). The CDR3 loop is CASSQVRDTGMEQFF. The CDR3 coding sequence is TGTGCCAGCAGCCAAGTTCGGGACACTGGGATGGAGCAGTTCTTC.

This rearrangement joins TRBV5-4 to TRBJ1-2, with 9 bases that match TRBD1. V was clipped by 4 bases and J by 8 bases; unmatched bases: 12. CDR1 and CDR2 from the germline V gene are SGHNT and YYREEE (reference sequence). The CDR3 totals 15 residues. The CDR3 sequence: CASSPDARTGEGYTF. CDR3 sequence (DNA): TGTGCCAGCAGCCCAGACGCCAGGACAGGGGAAGGCTACACCTTC.

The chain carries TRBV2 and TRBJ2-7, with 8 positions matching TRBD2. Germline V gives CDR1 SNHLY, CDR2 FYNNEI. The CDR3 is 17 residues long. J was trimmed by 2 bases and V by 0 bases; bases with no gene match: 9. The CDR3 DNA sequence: TGTGCCAGCAGTGAAGCGCTAGGAACTAGCGGTCCCTACGAGCAGTACTTC. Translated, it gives CASSEALGTSGPYEQYF.

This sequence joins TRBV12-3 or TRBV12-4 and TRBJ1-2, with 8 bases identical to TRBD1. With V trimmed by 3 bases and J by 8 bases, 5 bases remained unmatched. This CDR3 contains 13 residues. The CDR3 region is CASSLTGDRGYTF. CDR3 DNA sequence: TGTGCCAGCAGTTTGACAGGGGATCGGGGCTACACCTTC.

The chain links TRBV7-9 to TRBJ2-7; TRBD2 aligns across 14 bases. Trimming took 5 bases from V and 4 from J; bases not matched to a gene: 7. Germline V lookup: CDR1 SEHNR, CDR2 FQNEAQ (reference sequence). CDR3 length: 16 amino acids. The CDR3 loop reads CASSILGLAGGYEQYF. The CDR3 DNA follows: TGTGCCAGCAGCATACTCGGACTAGCGGGGGGTTACGAGCAGTACTTC.

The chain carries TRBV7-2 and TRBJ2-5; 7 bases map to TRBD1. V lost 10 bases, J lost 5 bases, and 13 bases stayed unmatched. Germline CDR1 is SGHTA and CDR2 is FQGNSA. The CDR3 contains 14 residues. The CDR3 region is CATSQGRLGETQYF. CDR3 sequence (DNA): TGTGCCACCTCACAGGGGCGCCTCGGGGAGACCCAGTACTTC.